The 13 T cell receptor beta chains presented below share a single source sample, sequenced in a study of shared clonotypes between healthy human individuals. The protocol was immunoSEQ multiplex PCR, while the TCRdb copy is restricted to in-frame clones and leaves out a portion. The repertoire holds about 700,000 clones, with just over 90% as singletons. CD45RO-negative cells were positively selected for CCR7, leaving out terminally differentiated effector memory CD45RA+ cells. The sequencing sample was made of naive CD8+ T cells sorted from blood. These receptors all come from a man aged 25 to 40 in good health.

The chain uses TRBV7-9 and TRBJ2-3; TRBD2 matches at 15 bases. The CDR3 runs to 18 residues. The V segment lost 2 bases and the J segment 5 bases; nucleotides outside the gene matches: 8. Per germline, CDR1 SEHNR and CDR2 FQNEAQ (reference sequence). DNA for the CDR3: TGTGCCAGCAGCTTACAAACCGGACTAGCGGGAGGGAGAGATACGCAGTATTTT. This translates into CASSLQTGLAGGRDTQYF.

This rearrangement joins TRBV10-2 to TRBJ2-7; TRBD1 is a possible D gene (5 bases). Germline CDR1 and CDR2: WSHSY and SAAADI. The CDR3 contains 12 residues. The V gene lost 3 bases and the J gene lost 5 bases, with 8 bases spanning the gap. CDR3 nucleotide sequence: TGCGCCAGCAGTGACGGCAGGGACGAGCAGTACTTC. Translated: CASSDGRDEQYF.

This sequence joins TRBV29-1 and TRBJ2-1, with 7 bases lining up with TRBD2. The CDR3 is made up of 13 amino acids. Trimming took 7 bases from V and 2 from J; bases not matched to a gene: 5. From germline, CDR1 is SQVTM and CDR2 ANQGSEA. The CDR3 loop reads CSDQTSTYNEQFF. Here the CDR3 DNA reads TGCAGCGACCAGACTAGCACCTACAATGAGCAGTTCTTC.

The chain combines TRBV6-5 with TRBJ1-1; 12 nucleotides align to TRBD1. The CDR3 length is 16 residues. Germline V CDR1 and CDR2: MNHEY, SVGAGI. Unmatched junction bases numbered 1, after V lost 2 bases and J lost 0 bases. CDR3 sequence (DNA): TGTGCCAGCAGTTACCGGGACAGGGGGCTGAACACTGAAGCTTTCTTT. It codes for CASSYRDRGLNTEAFF.

V is TRBV4-1 and J is TRBJ2-5; D is uncertain. Trimming took off 4 bases at V and 6 bases at J, with 18 bases between the two ends. The germline V gene has CDR1 MGHRA and CDR2 YSYEKL. CDR3 length: 15 residues. The CDR3, as DNA: TGCGCCAGCAGCCCCCCTCATTGGGGATGGAAGACCCAGTACTTC. It codes for CASSPPHWGWKTQYF.

V usage is TRBV5-3 and J usage is TRBJ1-3; a weak D match, TRBD1 (5 bases). TRBV5-3 is assigned to the ORF class and has an uncertain function. V lost 2 bases and J 2 bases, leaving 8 bases between the germline ends. The CDR3 runs to 14 residues. This CDR3 reads CARSFNRPGNTIYF. CDR3 nucleotides: TGTGCCAGAAGCTTCAACAGGCCTGGAAACACCATATATTTT.

CDR3 region: CASSLDRAGSSYEQYF. The CDR3 DNA reads TGTGCCAGCAGCTTGGACCGAGCGGGGAGCTCCTACGAGCAGTACTTC. The chain couples TRBV5-8 to TRBJ2-7, with 7 bases identical to TRBD2. CDR3 length: 16 amino acids. Germline CDR1 is SGHTS and CDR2 is YDEGEE. The V and J ends lost 0 bases and 0 bases, in that order; junction bases with no gene match: 6.

The J gene is TRBJ2-1, the V gene TRBV14; 7 bases are shared with TRBD1. This CDR3 spans 17 amino acids. Germline CDR1 and CDR2: SGHDN and FVKESK. The V segment lost 2 bases and the J segment 0 bases; nucleotides outside the gene matches: 7. CDR3 sequence: CASSQYYRDSSYNEQFF. CDR3 sequence (DNA): TGTGCCAGCAGCCAATATTATCGGGACAGCTCCTACAATGAGCAGTTCTTC.

The rearrangement joins TRBV27 to TRBJ1-1; D not certain. The V gene lost 0 bases and the J gene lost 4 bases, with 6 bases spanning the gap. Germline V gene lookup returns CDR1 MNHEY and CDR2 SMNVEV (reference sequence). The CDR3 loop spans 13 amino acids. The DNA of the CDR3 is TGTGCCAGCAGTTTATCGGTGGGCACTGAAGCTTTCTTT. Its translation: CASSLSVGTEAFF.

The V and J genes are TRBV6-6 and TRBJ2-3; D gene uncertain. V was shortened by 0 bases and J by 4 bases, with 11 bases between the two germline ends. The CDR3 contains 15 residues. Per germline, CDR1 MNHNY and CDR2 SVGAGI (reference sequence). CDR3 DNA sequence: TGTGCCAGCAGTTACTCGGATCTTGGGGCAGATACGCAGTATTTT. Translating gives CASSYSDLGADTQYF.

This clone was detected only once. This rearrangement joins TRBV29-1 to TRBJ2-7; maybe TRBD1 (6 bases). Germline V gene sequence: CDR1 SQVTM, CDR2 ANQGSEA. Trimming removed 3 bases from V and 5 bases from J, with 14 bases in between. The CDR3 covers 13 residues. The CDR3 protein is CSVDTGLLDEQYF. The CDR3 region has the DNA TGCAGCGTTGATACAGGGTTACTCGACGAGCAGTACTTC.

This clone was observed a few times. CDR3 region: CAWRRGGGGNEQFF. The CDR3 nucleotides are TGTGCCTGGAGAAGAGGAGGTGGGGGCAATGAGCAGTTCTTC. This chain joins TRBV30 and TRBJ2-1; D may match TRBD1 or TRBD2 (5 bases each). V lost 3 bases, J lost 6 bases, and 15 bases lay in between. In germline, CDR1 is GTSNPN, CDR2 SVGIG (reference sequence). This CDR3 is 14 amino acids long.

This clone was detected only a few times. The V call is TRBV27, the J call TRBJ2-1, with TRBD2 matching over 9 bases. The germline V gene encodes CDR1 MNHEY and CDR2 SMNVEV (reference sequence). The CDR3 has 14 amino acids. Trimming took 6 bases from V and 4 from J; bases not matched to a gene: 4. The CDR3 DNA follows: TGTGCCAGCAGGAGGACTAGCGTATACAATGAGCAGTTCTTC. Protein product: CASRRTSVYNEQFF.